This T cell receptor (beta chain) was sequenced for a study of T cells in Graves' hyperthyroidism and ophthalmopathy. General study points: Using 13 V-J features, a model discriminated ophthalmopathy from stable hyperthyroidism. The majority of expanded thyroid clonotypes above 0.001 also appeared in blood.

About this clonotype: Antigen: not known. The CDR3 end shows no conserved phenylalanine or tryptophan, and so a read error is likely. No DNA is shown, since the ends of the CDR3 on it are uncertain; the CDR3 is the one TCRdb lists.

Patients were excluded because of uncontrolled infection, other autoimmune disease, pregnancy or lactation. Researchers amplified the TCR beta CDR3 regions from RNA transcripts. Using the HTBI primer set, a first-round RT-PCR was run on the TCR CDR3. TCRdb recomputed calls from the multiplex PCR reads with MiXCR, one row per CDR3 protein. The table records about 510,000 distinct CDR3 sequences, roughly 45% of them present only once. The CDR3 region is 8 residues in length, termini included. Germline V CDR1 and CDR2: SGHVS, FQNEAQ. The sequenced sample consisted of peripheral blood or thyroid tissue (not recorded which). The clonotype was recovered from an adult woman with Graves' disease, either hyperthyroidism or ophthalmopathy (not recorded which). This chain links TRBV7-8 with TRBJ2-5; the table's D call, TRBD2, was not checked against the DNA. CDR3 region: CASSPGLL.